This TCR beta chain came from a study of cytomegalovirus exposure and HLA in healthy donors. The PCR made use of 60 Vbeta and 13 Jbeta primers. Here immunoSEQ multiplex PCR was the method, and the copy in TCRdb shows in-frame clones only, minus some. The sample yields under 110,000 clones, 71% seen once. On this clone: Its antigen is not known.

The junction had 4 bases not matched to a gene; V was cut back by 2 bases and J by 4 bases. Germline V CDR1 and CDR2: SNHLY, FYNNEI. This CDR3 region has 16 residues. Study outcomes and limitations: The authors later linked a missense DCLRE1C variant to TCR beta V- and J-gene trimming.

The receptor was derived from a female donor in good health and CMV-seronegative. The rearrangement joins TRBV2 to TRBJ2-1, with 11 bases fitting TRBD2. What was sequenced was PBMCs. CDR3 coding DNA: TGTGCCAGCAGTGAACCGGGACTAGCGGTGTACAATGAGCAGTTCTTC. Its translation: CASSEPGLAVYNEQFF.